This TCR beta chain was profiled in a study of T cell changes during pregnancy in multiple sclerosis. The CDR3 sequence is 11 residues long. Method: immunoSEQ multiplex PCR; TCRdb's copy keeps in-frame clones and lacks some. Of some 99,000 clones listed, about 90% are singletons. The material was peripheral blood, obtained after pregnancy. The chain recombines TRBV21-1 with TRBJ1-2; the D call TRBD1 from the table was never checked on the DNA. TRBV21-1 counts as a pseudogene. The origin of this receptor is a female donor in good health, enrolled as a control in a pregnancy study. Here the CDR3 reads CSGQRGYGYTF. Here the CDR3 DNA reads TGTTCTGGACAGAGGGGCTATGGCTACACCTTC.